The entry that follows covers one T cell receptor (beta chain) sequence. The antigen is undetermined. The CDR3 has 12 amino acids. V was shortened by 1 base and J by 7 bases, with 6 bases between the two germline ends. The germline V gene encodes CDR1 SEHNR and CDR2 FQNEAQ (reference sequence). TCRdb itself ran the 5' RACE reads through MiXCR, one entry per CDR3 protein. The data hold about 530,000 distinct CDR3 sequences, with 15% observed a single time. The data were obtained in a study of identical twins. Study results and caveats: It was possible that invariant MAIT and iNKT cells partly confounded the zero-insertion analyses. Cross-sectional statistics underpinned the conclusions; the same donors were not followed. Twins shared beta out-of-frame sequences in excess, but this excess was weaker.

There were only healthy Caucasians among the donors. These data were likewise used in another study, on yellow fever vaccine responses in identical twins.

V usage is TRBV7-9 and J usage is TRBJ2-3, with unresolved D. The material sequenced was CD4+ T cells sorted from blood. The receptor was derived from a woman younger than 30 in good health. The DNA of the CDR3 is TGTGCCAGCAGCTTAGAACCGAATACGCAGTATTTT. Translating it yields CASSLEPNTQYF.